The entry below describes one T cell receptor beta chain. CDR3 size: 16 residues. Per germline, CDR1 GTSNPN and CDR2 SVGIG (reference sequence). The junction had 5 bases not matched to a gene; V was cut back by 3 bases and J by 0 bases. Methods used by the authors: Reference gene primer amplification gave nucleated cell count estimates. Only in-frame clones appear in the TCRdb table, and some are missing; sequencing was by immunoSEQ multiplex PCR. D and trimming were read from the DNA, whereas the V and J calls and clone size are those reported in that table. Here the sample spans a few hundred thousand clones, around 89% being singletons. The record originates from a study of blood T cell repertoires in COVID-19. Study details: COVID-19 samples collected from the United States, Italy and Spain covered acute and convalescent phases.

The sequenced sample consisted of peripheral blood. This sequence was found in a man aged 25 to 40 with acute or convalescent COVID-19. V and J are TRBV30 and TRBJ2-3, with 11 bases lining up with TRBD2. The DNA of the CDR3 is TGTGCCTGGAGCCATGCTAGCGGGGGGAGCACAGATACGCAGTATTTT. It yields the protein CAWSHASGGSTDTQYF.